This passage covers 17 T cell receptor beta chains from one sample sequenced in a study of cytomegalovirus exposure and HLA in healthy donors. PCR employed 60 Vbeta and 13 Jbeta primers. Profiling relied on immunoSEQ multiplex PCR, and the TCRdb table lists in-frame clones only, not all of them. The repertoire has roughly 250,000 clones, roughly two thirds of them found once; the top ten carry under 2.5%. Sequenced input: PBMCs. These receptors all come from a female donor in good health and CMV-seronegative.

This chain connects TRBV25-1 to TRBJ2-7, with D possibly being TRBD1 (6 bases). Germline loops: CDR1 MGHDK, CDR2 SYGVNS. With 1 base removed from V and 4 bases from J, the gap between germline ends came to 23 bases. CDR3 length equals 18 residues. DNA of the CDR3: TGTGCCAGCAGTGAATTCTCCCCCTACAGGGAAAAATTGTACGAGCAGTACTTC. This gives the protein CASSEFSPYREKLYEQYF.

The chain has TRBV7-8 and TRBJ2-5; 7 bases are a match to TRBD2. The J call is doubtful: the DNA matches TRBJ2-7 better. The germline V gene has CDR1 SGHVS and CDR2 FQNEAQ. This CDR3 contains 13 residues. DNA for the CDR3: TGTGCCAGCACCTCCCCGGGGGGTCTCGAGCAGTACTTC. Amino acids: CASTSPGGLEQYF.

The chain is built from TRBV5-6 and TRBJ2-1; 10 nucleotides agree with TRBD2. The germline V gene has CDR1 SGHDT and CDR2 YYEEEE. J gave up 4 bases and V 5 bases, and 6 bases lay outside the gene matches. This CDR3 is 15 amino acids long. CDR3 nucleotides: TGTGCCAGCAGATCAGCTAGCGGGGGATACAATGAGCAGTTCTTC. Amino acid sequence: CASRSASGGYNEQFF. Filled out from reference TRBV5-6 and TRBJ2-1, the complete variable domain reads DAGVTQSPTHLIKTRGQQVTLRCSPKSGHDTVSWYQQALGQGPQFIFQYYEEEERQRGNFPDRFSGHQFPNYSSELNVNALLLGDSALYLCASRSASGGYNEQFFGPGTRLTVL.

This clone was detected once. The chain recombines TRBV30 with TRBJ1-1; D gene unclear. Trimming took off 0 bases at V and 4 bases at J, with 9 bases between the two ends. CDR3 length equals 13 residues. Germline values: CDR1 GTSNPN, CDR2 SVGIG (reference sequence). The CDR3 protein is CAWSVRAGTEAFF. CDR3 DNA: TGTGCCTGGAGTGTGAGGGCTGGCACTGAAGCTTTCTTT.

This clone occurred a few times. The CDR3 DNA follows: TGCGCCAGCAGCTTGGGAGGAGGAGGGTACGAGCAGTACTTC. Translated: CASSLGGGGYEQYF. The rearrangement uses TRBV5-1 and TRBJ2-7; D is perhaps TRBD2 (6 bases). Germline CDR1 and CDR2: SGHRS and YFSETQ. This CDR3 is built from 14 residues. The V gene lost 0 bases and the J gene lost 4 bases, with 11 bases spanning the gap.

The chain uses TRBV7-2 and TRBJ2-7, with TRBD2 matching over 13 bases. The CDR3 length is 15 residues. Germline lookup yields CDR1 SGHTA and CDR2 FQGNSA. The ends lost 3 bases at V and 6 bases at J; junction bases unmatched: 5. The CDR3 DNA is TGTGCCAGCAGCTTCGCAGGACTAGCGGGAGTCGAGCAGTACTTC. Protein product: CASSFAGLAGVEQYF. The complete variable domain, with remaining parts taken from reference TRBV7-2 and TRBJ2-7, reads GAGVSQSPSNKVTEKGKDVELRCDPISGHTALYWYRQSLGQGLEFLIYFQGNSAPDKSGLPSDRFSAERTGGSVSTLTIQRTQQEDSAVYLCASSFAGLAGVEQYFGPGTRLTVT.

The rearrangement uses TRBV28 and TRBJ2-4, with D tentatively TRBD2 (6 bases). Germline V gene sequence: CDR1 MDHEN, CDR2 SYDVKM. The V and J ends lost 3 bases and 8 bases respectively, with 17 bases between them. The CDR3 spans 15 residues. CDR3 DNA: TGTGCCAGCAGTTTCGAGGGAGGACAAATATACATTCAGTACTTC. As protein: CASSFEGGQIYIQYF.

This chain links TRBV5-1 with TRBJ1-1; 8 bases agree with TRBD1. With V trimmed by 4 bases and J by 5 bases, 4 bases remained unmatched. Germline V gives CDR1 SGHRS, CDR2 YFSETQ. The length of the CDR3 is 13 residues. For the CDR3, the DNA is TGCGCCAGCAGCGGACAGGGTCGGACTGAAGCTTTCTTT. Translating gives CASSGQGRTEAFF. The variable domain in full, with the rest retrieved from reference TRBV5-1 and TRBJ1-1, is KAGVTQTPRYLIKTRGQQVTLSCSPISGHRSVSWYQQTPGQGLQFLFEYFSETQRNKGNFPGRFSGRQFSNSRSEMNVSTLELGDSALYLCASSGQGRTEAFFGQGTRLTVV.

V is TRBV27 and J is TRBJ2-5; D perhaps matches TRBD2 (6 bases). CDR3 length equals 13 residues. The germline V gene encodes CDR1 MNHEY and CDR2 SMNVEV (reference sequence). Trimming removed 3 bases from V and 6 bases from J, with 11 bases in between. For the CDR3, the DNA is TGTGCCAGCAGTTTTAATGGGGGGAAGACCCAGTACTTC. It is translated as CASSFNGGKTQYF.

The chain recombines TRBV7-8 with TRBJ2-7; D is possibly TRBD1 (6 bases). The germline V and J ends were trimmed by 4 bases and 7 bases, with 11 bases remaining between them. This CDR3 region has 12 residues. The germline V gene encodes CDR1 SGHVS and CDR2 FQNEAQ. Here the CDR3 reads CASSWDTSEQYF. As DNA, the CDR3 is TGTGCCAGCAGCTGGGACACCTCAGAGCAGTACTTC.

The CDR3 sequence: CASSLHAPGMEEQYF. CDR3 nucleotides: TGTGCCAGCAGTTTACATGCGCCGGGGATGGAAGAGCAGTACTTC. This chain joins TRBV28 and TRBJ2-7; possible D gene TRBD2, 5 bases. The V end lost 2 bases, the J end lost 7 bases, and 18 bases lay between the germline ends. Looked up from germline, CDR1 is MDHEN and CDR2 is SYDVKM. There are 15 residues in the CDR3.

The chain uses TRBV30 and TRBJ2-2; TRBD2 matches at 7 bases. The CDR3 spans 15 residues. V trimming: 7 bases; J trimming: 5 bases; junction bases outside the gene matches: 13. Germline V lookup: CDR1 GTSNPN, CDR2 SVGIG (reference sequence). The CDR3 spells CASEGGSGITGELFF. CDR3 coding DNA: TGTGCCTCCGAAGGAGGCAGCGGGATTACCGGGGAGCTGTTTTTT.

The rearrangement joins TRBV5-1 to TRBJ2-1, with 7 bases that match TRBD1. The germline gives CDR1 SGHRS, CDR2 YFSETQ. CDR3 size: 11 residues. Trimming at V came to 0 bases and at J to 15 bases, leaving 3 bases not matched to a gene. Here the CDR3 DNA reads TGCGCCAGCAGCTTGGAGGGGGCTCTGTTCTTC. Translation gives CASSLEGALFF. The full variable domain, with the rest looked up from reference TRBV5-1 and TRBJ2-1, is KAGVTQTPRYLIKTRGQQVTLSCSPISGHRSVSWYQQTPGQGLQFLFEYFSETQRNKGNFPGRFSGRQFSNSRSEMNVSTLELGDSALYLCASSLEGALFFGPGTRLTVL.

This chain connects TRBV19 to TRBJ2-5; 7 nucleotides line up with TRBD1. The DNA matches TRBJ2-7 better at its end, which makes the J call doubtful. The germline V gene encodes CDR1 LNHDA and CDR2 SQIVND (reference sequence). The CDR3 runs 15 residues. The CDR3 here is CASSLGTALFYEQYF. As DNA, the CDR3 is TGTGCCAGTAGTTTAGGGACAGCCCTCTTCTACGAGCAGTACTTC.

The V gene is TRBV19, the J gene TRBJ2-4, with TRBD1 identical over 9 bases. CDR1 is LNHDA and CDR2 is SQIVND in the germline V gene (reference sequence). This CDR3 region has 15 residues. Trimming removed 10 bases from V and 4 bases from J; junction bases left unmatched: 11. The CDR3: CATSYGGQGKNIQYF. The CDR3 region has the DNA TGTGCCACCTCCTATGGTGGACAGGGGAAAAACATTCAGTACTTC. Based on the CDR3 plus reference TRBV19 and TRBJ2-4, the full variable domain is DGGITQSPKYLFRKEGQNVTLSCEQNLNHDAMYWYRQDPGQGLRLIYYSQIVNDFQKGDIAEGYSVSREKKESFPLTVTSAQKNPTAFYLCATSYGGQGKNIQYFGAGTRLSVL.

The chain uses TRBV6-1 and TRBJ1-4; unclear D gene. The CDR3 has 18 amino acids. Per the germline V gene, CDR1 is MNHNS and CDR2 is SASEGT. The germline V and J ends were trimmed by 0 bases and 4 bases, with 18 bases remaining between them. This CDR3 is CASSEAIMGGLFNEKLFF. The CDR3 bases are TGTGCCAGCAGTGAAGCAATTATGGGCGGACTCTTTAATGAAAAACTGTTTTTT.

V is TRBV9 and J is TRBJ1-1; 11 bases line up with TRBD1. V lost 5 bases, J lost 6 bases, and 0 bases stayed unmatched. The CDR3 sequence is 12 residues long. Per germline, CDR1 SGDLS and CDR2 YYNGEE. CDR3 DNA: TGTGCCAGCAGGGGACAGGGGGCTGAAGCTTTCTTT. Its translation: CASRGQGAEAFF.